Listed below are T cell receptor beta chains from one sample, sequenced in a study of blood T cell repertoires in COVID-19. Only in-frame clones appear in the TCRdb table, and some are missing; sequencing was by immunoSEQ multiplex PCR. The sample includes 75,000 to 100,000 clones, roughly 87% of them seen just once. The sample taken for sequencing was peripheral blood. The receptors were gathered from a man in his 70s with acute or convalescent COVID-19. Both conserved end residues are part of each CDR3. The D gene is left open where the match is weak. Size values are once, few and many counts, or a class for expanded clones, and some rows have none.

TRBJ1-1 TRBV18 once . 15 CASSPPGRINTEAFF TGTGCCAGCTCACCACCAGGGAGAATAAACACTGAAGCTTTCTTT
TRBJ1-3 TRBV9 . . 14 CASSAHPAGNTIYF TGTGCCAGCAGCGCCCACCCAGCTGGAAACACCATATATTTT
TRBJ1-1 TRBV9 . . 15 CASSRGARGSTEAFF TGTGCCAGCAGCCGGGGGGCTAGGGGCTCTACTGAAGCTTTCTTT
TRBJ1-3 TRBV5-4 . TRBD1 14 CASSPGQGRNTIYF TGTGCCAGCAGCCCTGGACAGGGCAGAAACACCATATATTTT
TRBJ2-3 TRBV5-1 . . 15 CASSPLGGVTDTQYF TGCGCCAGCAGCCCCCTCGGCGGGGTGACAGATACGCAGTATTTT
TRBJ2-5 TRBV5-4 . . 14 CASSDGLGKETQYF TGTGCCAGCAGCGATGGACTGGGCAAAGAGACCCAGTACTTC
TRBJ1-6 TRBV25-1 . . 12 CASSDHRGPLHF TGTGCCAGCAGTGACCATAGGGGACCCCTCCACTTT
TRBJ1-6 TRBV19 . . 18 CASSMGVPDSSGGSPLHF TGTGCCAGTAGTATGGGGGTGCCGGACAGTTCCGGTGGTTCACCCCTCCACTTT
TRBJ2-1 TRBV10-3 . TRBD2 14 CAISEKTSGGFQFF TGTGCCATCAGTGAAAAGACTAGCGGGGGGTTCCAGTTCTTC
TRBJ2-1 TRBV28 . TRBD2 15 CASSLMAGGYNEQFF TGTGCCAGCAGTTTAATGGCGGGGGGGTACAATGAGCAGTTCTTC
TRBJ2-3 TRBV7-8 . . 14 CASSSDRRTDTQYF TGTGCCAGCAGCTCCGACAGGAGAACAGATACGCAGTATTTT
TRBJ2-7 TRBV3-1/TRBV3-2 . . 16 CASRRQLGSSAYEQYF TGTGCCAGCAGGCGACAGCTCGGGTCTTCCGCCTACGAGCAGTACTTC
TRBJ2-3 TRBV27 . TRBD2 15 CASSWAAGVQDTQYF TGTGCCAGCAGTTGGGCAGCGGGGGTGCAAGATACGCAGTATTTT
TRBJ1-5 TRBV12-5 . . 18 CASGLVLGGQAGNQPQHF TGTGCTAGTGGTTTGGTACTAGGAGGGCAGGCGGGCAATCAGCCCCAGCATTTT
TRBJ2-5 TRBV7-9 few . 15 CASSTYRGARETQYF TGTGCCAGCAGCACATACCGGGGGGCCCGAGAGACCCAGTACTTC
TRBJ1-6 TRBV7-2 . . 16 CASSLVGAGSTSPLHF TGTGCCAGCAGCTTAGTGGGGGCAGGATCCACTTCACCCCTCCACTTT
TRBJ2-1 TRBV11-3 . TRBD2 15 CASSLGGGGNNEQFF TGTGCCAGCAGCTTAGGCGGGGGAGGGAACAATGAGCAGTTCTTC
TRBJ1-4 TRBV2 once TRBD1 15 CASSGMRGRSEKLFF TGTGCCAGCAGTGGTATGAGGGGGCGTAGTGAAAAACTGTTTTTT
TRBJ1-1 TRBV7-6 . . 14 CASSLGRGYTEAFF TGTGCCAGCAGCTTAGGAAGGGGTTACACTGAAGCTTTCTTT
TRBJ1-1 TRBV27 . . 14 CASSSDSRNTEAFF TGTGCCAGCAGTTCCGACAGCAGGAACACTGAAGCTTTCTTT
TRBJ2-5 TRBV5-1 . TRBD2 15 CASSPAGASQETQYF TGCGCCAGCAGCCCAGCGGGGGCCTCCCAAGAGACCCAGTACTTC
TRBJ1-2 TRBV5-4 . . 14 CASSLGGNNYGYTF TGTGCCAGCAGCTTGGGAGGGAATAACTATGGCTACACCTTC
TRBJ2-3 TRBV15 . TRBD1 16 CATSRGRDRGSDTQYF TGTGCCACCAGCAGAGGCCGGGACAGGGGATCAGATACGCAGTATTTT
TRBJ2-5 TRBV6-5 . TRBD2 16 CASSYSISGGIETQYF TGTGCCAGCAGTTACTCGATTAGCGGGGGAATAGAGACCCAGTACTTC
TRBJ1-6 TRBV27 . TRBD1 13 CASGQAWDSPLHF TGTGCCAGCGGACAGGCCTGGGATTCACCCCTCCACTTT
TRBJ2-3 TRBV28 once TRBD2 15 CASSFSAGVTDTQYF TGTGCCAGCAGTTTTTCGGCGGGGGTCACAGATACGCAGTATTTT
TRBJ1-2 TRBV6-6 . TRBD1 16 CASSANSPGTGNGYTF TGTGCCAGCAGTGCCAACTCTCCCGGGACAGGGAATGGCTACACCTTC
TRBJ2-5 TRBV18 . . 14 CASSPSTVQETQYF TGTGCCAGCTCACCATCTACAGTCCAAGAGACCCAGTACTTC
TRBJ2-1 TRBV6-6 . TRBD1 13 CASNRGPDNEQFF TGTGCCAGCAACAGGGGGCCCGACAATGAGCAGTTCTTC
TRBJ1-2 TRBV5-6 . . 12 CASSRVIYGYTF TGTGCCAGCAGCCGAGTGATCTATGGCTACACCTTC
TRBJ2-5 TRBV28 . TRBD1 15 CASSSGTGYQETQYF TGTGCCAGCAGTTCTGGGACAGGGTACCAAGAGACCCAGTACTTC
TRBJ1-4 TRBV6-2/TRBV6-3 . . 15 CASSSQGWEDEKLFF TGTGCCAGCAGCTCTCAGGGTTGGGAGGATGAAAAACTGTTTTTT
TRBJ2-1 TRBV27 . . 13 CASGESSYNEQFF TGTGCCAGCGGGGAGAGCTCCTACAATGAGCAGTTCTTC
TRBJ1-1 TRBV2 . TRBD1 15 CASSPPGQRNTEAFF TGTGCCAGCAGTCCGCCGGGACAGAGGAACACTGAAGCTTTCTTT
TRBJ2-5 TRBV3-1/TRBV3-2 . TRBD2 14 CASSQGGEGETQYF TGTGCCAGCAGCCAAGGAGGGGAGGGAGAGACCCAGTACTTC
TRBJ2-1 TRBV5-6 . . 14 CASTSGLRAGEQFF TGTGCCAGCACCTCAGGCCTGCGGGCGGGTGAGCAGTTCTTC
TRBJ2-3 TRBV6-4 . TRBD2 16 CASSDTSGGGTDTQYF TGTGCCAGCAGTGACACTAGCGGGGGGGGCACAGATACGCAGTATTTT
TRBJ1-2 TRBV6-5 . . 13 CASRGGLPYGYTF TGTGCCAGCAGGGGAGGACTGCCCTATGGCTACACCTTC
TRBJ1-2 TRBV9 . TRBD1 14 CASSVAGTGNGYTF TGTGCCAGCAGCGTAGCTGGGACAGGGAATGGCTACACCTTC